There are many counts of the clone carrying this T cell receptor beta chain. Its matching antigen is unknown. TCRdb redid the calling of the 5' RACE reads with MiXCR, one entry per CDR3 protein. The sample holds about 250,000 distinct CDR3 sequences, 8% to 9% seen once. This record belongs to a study of CD8 T cells in ankylosing spondylitis. V lost 3 bases to trimming and J lost 7 bases, with 10 bases between them. CDR3 length: 12 amino acids. Germline-derived CDR1 and CDR2 are SGDLS and YYNGEE. Study outcomes and limitations: Before this, some motif variants had been reported in reactive arthritis synovial fluid and blood. Clones linked with disease were CD8+ and fairly uncommon in the peripheral blood. What seemed typical of ankylosing spondylitis blood was a TCR beta motif built from several highly homologous variants.

What was sequenced was blood, either unsorted or a sorted T cell fraction (not recorded which). This chain links TRBV9 with TRBJ2-5; D is possibly TRBD1 or TRBD2 (5 bases each). The source is a female donor with ankylosing spondylitis or in good health (not recorded which). CDR3 amino acids: CASSGSRGTQYF. CDR3 nucleotide sequence: TGTGCCAGCAGCGGATCGAGGGGGACCCAGTACTTC. The whole variable domain, filled in from reference TRBV9 and TRBJ2-5, reads DSGVTQTPKHLITATGQRVTLRCSPRSGDLSVYWYQQSLDQGLQFLIQYYNGEERAKGNILERFSAQQFPDLHSELNLSSLELGDSALYFCASSGSRGTQYFGPGTRLLVL.